This T cell receptor beta chain was documented in a study of identifying expanded T cells in peripheral blood. Study outcomes and limitations: Technical replicates showed roughly 1.2 changed clones; two weeks roughly 16; four weeks 19. Variance in clone template counts between two-week samples significantly increased with total template count across all healthy donors.

Healthy donors had no documented immune events, such as infections, while sampled. Here immunoSEQ multiplex PCR was the method, and the copy in TCRdb shows in-frame clones only, minus some. Among some 120,000 clones listed, more than 75% were seen once. Concerning this clone itself: Antigen specificity is unknown.

Trimming at V came to 5 bases and at J to 4 bases, leaving 5 bases not matched to a gene. The CDR3 is made up of 14 amino acids. Germline-derived CDR1 and CDR2 are MGHDK and SYGVNS. The receptor's source is a person aged 18 to 75 in good health. The chain joins TRBV25-1 to TRBJ2-1, with 7 nucleotides matching TRBD2. The sequenced sample was blood. The CDR3 region has the DNA TGTGCCAGCAGTCCCGGGGGGAAGTACAATGAGCAGTTCTTC. Its protein product is CASSPGGKYNEQFF.